Sequencing of this TCR beta chain was carried out in a study of beta chain features in type 1 diabetes (dated by TCRdb to the late 2010s). Concerning the study at large: Mean age, gender distribution, total cell number and subset yield did not differ between patients and healthy donors. A total of 85 million to 140 million sorted cells were examined across all samples, and the number of cells per subset was strongly correlated with RNA yield. The study compared the TCRB repertoires of sorted circulating CD4+ T cell subsets in recently diagnosed type 1 diabetes patients with those in matched healthy donors. Naive and central memory subsets were obtained from all 30 or so donors, but regulatory and stem cell-like memory subsets were isolated from only 8 patients and 8 healthy donors.

A few counts support this clone. The antigen it binds to is not known. No base-level quality is on record; no much larger clone is a single base apart. All of the isolated RNA was reverse transcribed with the High Capacity cDNA Reverse Transcription Kit, so expressed TCRB transcripts were sequenced. Naive, central memory and regulatory T cell samples underwent deep immunoSEQ sequencing, averaging about 3.57 million total reads per sample. Sorted cells were lysed in RLT buffer, and RNA was extracted using DNase-treated RNeasy Micro or Mini kits according to cell number. To prevent cross-contamination, every cell subset was processed on its own, while patient and healthy donor samples were processed together. The immunoSEQ multiplex PCR was used to amplify TCRB sequences from cDNA, generating 87-bp fragments that spanned the CDR3 region. The amplicons were sequenced using the Illumina HiSeq platform. The authors' pipeline ran thus. PCR bias was computationally corrected using synthetic template baselines, reads within Hamming distance 2 were collapsed, and singletons that could not be merged were discarded. Reads were aligned against IMGT so that V, D and J genes, CDR3 length and insertions or deletions at six rearrangement sites could be assigned. Within each subset, clonotype counts were normalized to the number of sorted cells before true diversity and Gini coefficients were calculated with the tcR R package. The overlap coefficient, calculated on TCRB nucleotide sequences, was used to measure repertoire sharing. Out-of-frame TCRB sequences from naive cells were analyzed to stand in for the pre-selection repertoire. Entries here come from immuneACCESS through TCRdb and include only in-frame sequences with V and J called. Some clones fail to appear in such tables; in the studies checked, an unresolved V gene covers under half of the shortfall, and the cause of the remainder is unknown. V, J and clone size are those of that table, while D and trimming were read from the DNA. The sample data list about 360,000 clones, and around 12% of these were observed just once. The leading ten clones occupy approximately 0.011% of the sample.

According to the germline V gene, CDR1 reads MDHEN and CDR2 reads SYDVKM. Trimming takes 0 bases from V and 8 bases from J, and the germline ends sit 26 bases apart. Taken from cysteine to phenylalanine, the CDR3 has 18 residues. Only CDR3 DNA is held: 54 bases, read in frame from base 1. A single peripheral blood draw of approximately 120 mL on average was collected from each donor into heparinised tubes. Naive, central memory, regulatory and stem cell-like memory CD4+ T cells were sorted on a BD FACSAria II using a panel including CD45RO, CCR7, CD25, CD127, CD95 and CD27. A purity above 95% was achieved for all sorted populations. PBMCs were isolated right away by Lymphoprep density gradient centrifugation and were stained directly, without culture. Samples were stained and sorted in pairs, with one healthy donor and one patient per experiment, so that batch effects were minimized. Results the study describes overall, beyond this receptor: Naive, central memory and regulatory TCRB repertoires appeared more similar among patients than among healthy donors. A moderate but significant shortening of TCRB CDR3 length was observed in type 1 diabetes patients in all four CD4+ subsets. At VDJ recombination sites, type 1 diabetes patients had fewer insertions and more deleted nucleotides, which implies abnormalities in thymic rearrangement. Because cDNA was sequenced instead of genomic DNA, activated cells with high expression could be over-represented, although the groups did not differ in activation or CD3 levels. HLA sub-analyses involved small numbers of individuals, so any influence of HLA type on TCRB rearrangement remained unresolved. Shorter templates might have been favored by PCR, but patient and control samples were amplified and corrected together, so both groups would have been affected equally by any skew.

The sequence came from a young woman with type 1 diabetes. Material: naive CD4+ T cells from blood. The cell subset or site label of this sample denotes: true naive CD4+ T cells. Recombination linked TRBV28 to TRBJ2-7, with a weak D call of TRBD2 (5 bases match). The CDR3 protein is CASSLWYWRVASPPQQYF. At the DNA level, the sequence is TGTGCCAGCAGTTTATGGTACTGGAGAGTGGCTAGCCCGCCCCAGCAGTACTTC. Beyond the CDR3, the reference TRBV28 and TRBJ2-7 genes provide the residues; the full variable domain reads: DVKVTQSSRYLVKRTGEKVFLECVQDMDHENMFWYRQDPGLGLRLIYFSYDVKMKEKGDIPEGYSVSREKKERFSLILESASTNQTSMYLCASSLWYWRVASPPQQYFGPGTRLTVT.